The T cell receptor (beta chain) described here comes from a study of identifying expanded T cells in peripheral blood. Trimming pared 5 bases from V and 9 bases from J, leaving 11 bases between. The CDR3 extends over 12 amino acids. Germline loops: CDR1 MDHEN, CDR2 SYDVKM. TCRdb's table, derived via immunoSEQ multiplex PCR, lists solely in-frame clones and lacks some. The table lists about 91,000 clones, around nine tenths of them singletons. The source material was blood. The J gene is TRBJ2-1, the V gene TRBV28; TRBD2 is a possible D gene (6 bases). The sequence was collected from a person aged 18 to 70 in good health. The CDR3 DNA reads TGTGCCAGCAGTGTGGGGGGTCCTGAGCAGTTCTTC. Translation gives CASSVGGPEQFF. Together with reference TRBV28 and TRBJ2-1, the CDR3 gives the full variable domain: DVKVTQSSRYLVKRTGEKVFLECVQDMDHENMFWYRQDPGLGLRLIYFSYDVKMKEKGDIPEGYSVSREKKERFSLILESASTNQTSMYLCASSVGGPEQFFGPGTRLTVL.